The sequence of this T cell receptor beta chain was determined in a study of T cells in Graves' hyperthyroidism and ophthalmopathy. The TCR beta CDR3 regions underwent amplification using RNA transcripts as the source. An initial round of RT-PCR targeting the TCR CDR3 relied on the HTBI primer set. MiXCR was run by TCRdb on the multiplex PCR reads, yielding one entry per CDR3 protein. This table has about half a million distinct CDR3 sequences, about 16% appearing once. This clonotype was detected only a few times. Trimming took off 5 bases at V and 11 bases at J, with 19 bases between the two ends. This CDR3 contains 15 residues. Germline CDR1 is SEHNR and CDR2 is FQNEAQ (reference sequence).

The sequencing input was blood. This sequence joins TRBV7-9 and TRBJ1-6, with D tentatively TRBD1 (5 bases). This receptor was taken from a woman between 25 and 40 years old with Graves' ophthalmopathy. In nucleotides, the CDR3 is TGTGCCAGCAGCGCATTAGCGAGGGACTGGGCACCCCTCCACTTT. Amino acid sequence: CASSALARDWAPLHF.